The 11 T cell receptor beta chains in this list originate from one sample, sequenced in a study of T cell repertoires in aging, cancer and after chemotherapy. Rearranged V-D-J TRB sequences were amplified with a mixed TRB-A/B primer pool. One entry per CDR3 protein, called by TCRdb with MiXCR from the multiplex PCR reads. Among several thousand distinct CDR3 sequences listed, 44% were seen once. Amplification of TCR beta used genomic DNA extracted from peripheral blood. Sequencing was carried out using blood. Source of these receptors: a human donor with a blood cancer.

By sample share, this clonotype is medium-sized. This chain links TRBV30 with TRBJ1-6; 8 bases agree with TRBD1. This CDR3 contains 14 residues. The trim removed 1 base at V and 12 bases at J, leaving 8 bases unmatched. In germline, CDR1 is GTSNPN, CDR2 SVGIG (reference sequence). This chain's CDR3 is CAWSEDRAFGPLHF. The CDR3 DNA reads TGTGCCTGGAGTGAGGACAGGGCGTTTGGACCCCTCCACTTT.

The rearrangement links TRBV5-1 to TRBJ2-4, with D possibly TRBD1 on 5 matching bases. CDR3 size: 15 residues. Germline V gene lookup returns CDR1 SGHRS and CDR2 YFSETQ. Trimming removed 4 bases from V and 3 bases from J, with 14 bases in between. The DNA for the CDR3 is TGCGCCAGCAGCAAGTTCCAGGGAAGCAAAAACATTCAGTACTTC. Amino acids: CASSKFQGSKNIQYF.

The sample holds a few counts of this clonotype. V and J are TRBV29-1 and TRBJ1-1; TRBD1 matches 9 bases. The germline V gene encodes CDR1 SQVTM and CDR2 ANQGSEA. Trimming removed 8 bases from V and 1 base from J; junction bases left unmatched: 11. This CDR3 is 15 amino acids long. CDR3 sequence reads: CSYGGQGGGNTEAFF. The DNA for the CDR3 is TGCAGCTATGGGGGACAGGGAGGTGGGAACACTGAAGCTTTCTTT.

By sample fraction, this clonotype is medium-sized (0.01 to 0.1%). V is TRBV30 and J is TRBJ1-2; 11 positions agree with TRBD1. Germline V gives CDR1 GTSNPN, CDR2 SVGIG (reference sequence). V lost 0 bases and J lost 7; bases outside the gene matches: 7. There are 15 residues in the CDR3. As DNA, the CDR3 is TGTGCCTGGAGTGTACTCCGGACAGGGGGCCGTGGCTACACCTTC. Its translation is CAWSVLRTGGRGYTF.

This clonotype is labeled as medium-sized. J is TRBJ2-3 and V is TRBV30; 7 nucleotides match TRBD1. Germline V gene sequence: CDR1 GTSNPN, CDR2 SVGIG (reference sequence). The CDR3 length is 14 residues. Trimming took 3 bases from V and 2 from J; bases not matched to a gene: 5. The CDR3 region has the DNA TGTGCCTGGAGCGAGACAGGGAACACAGATACGCAGTATTTT. The encoded protein is CAWSETGNTDTQYF.

This clonotype appeared once. This chain connects TRBV20-1 to TRBJ1-4; 9 positions match TRBD1. The V segment lost 3 bases and the J segment 8 bases; nucleotides outside the gene matches: 7. Germline CDR1 and CDR2: DFQATT and SNEGSKA (reference sequence). This CDR3 comprises 14 residues. CDR3 loop: CSASRDRVWEKLFF. CDR3 DNA: TGCAGTGCTAGTAGGGACAGGGTATGGGAAAAACTGTTTTTT.

CDR3 nucleotide sequence: TGTGCCAGCAGTTTCAGGGGCGGTGAGCAGTTCTTC. This gives the protein CASSFRGGEQFF. The rearrangement joins TRBV12-3 or TRBV12-4 to TRBJ2-1; D may be TRBD1 (6 bases). The length of the CDR3 is 12 residues. Trimming stripped 3 bases from V and 9 bases from J, with 9 bases between.

Here the CDR3 reads CASSGGTHTEAFF. The CDR3 coding sequence is TGTGCCAGCAGCGGGGGAACCCACACTGAAGCTTTCTTT. The chain has TRBV5-6 and TRBJ1-1; perhaps TRBD1 as D (5 bases). With 4 bases removed from V and 3 bases from J, the gap between germline ends came to 10 bases. CDR1 and CDR2 (germline): SGHDT, YYEEEE. The CDR3 totals 13 residues.

The chain recombines TRBV27 with TRBJ2-3; D is ambiguous. Deletions cut 3 bases from V and 1 base from J, with 5 bases between. The CDR3 has 13 residues. The germline gives CDR1 MNHEY, CDR2 SMNVEV (reference sequence). The chain's CDR3 is CASSFARTDTQYF. The DNA of the CDR3 is TGTGCCAGCAGTTTCGCCCGCACAGATACGCAGTATTTT.

The genes are TRBV28 and TRBJ1-2, with D hard to call. Looked up from germline, CDR1 is MDHEN and CDR2 is SYDVKM. Trimming stripped 7 bases from V and 10 bases from J, with 19 bases between. This CDR3 has 13 residues. Here the CDR3 reads CASTEENPRNYTF. The CDR3 nucleotides read TGTGCCAGCACTGAAGAGAACCCGAGGAACTACACCTTC.

The CDR3 is CAWSSPGRLNQPQHF. The CDR3 coding sequence is TGTGCCTGGAGTTCCCCCGGGCGGCTCAATCAGCCCCAGCATTTT. The rearrangement joins TRBV30 to TRBJ1-5; D gene ambiguous. The ends were cut back, 2 bases at V and 3 bases at J, with 14 bases in the middle. CDR1 GTSNPN and CDR2 SVGIG come from the germline V gene (reference sequence). CDR3 length: 15 residues.